These T cell receptor beta chains were read from a single sample in a study of molecular identifiers for immune sequencing clone quantification. TCRdb reanalysed the PCR reads using MiXCR and keeps one entry per CDR3 protein. The table has 85,000 to 100,000 distinct CDR3 sequences, 21% seen once; the top ten hold more than 1%. The sequencing input was naive CD8+ T cells from blood, with Jurkat cell RNA spiked in. These receptor sequences come from a human donor in good health. Some libraries in this study had Jurkat cell RNA spiked in. The CDR3 runs from the conserved cysteine through the conserved F or W. The D gene is left open where the match is weak. Some rows mark clone size as missing; the rest say once, few, many or name a class of expanded clone.

V gene	J gene	D gene	clone size	CDR3 DNA	CDR3 protein
TRBV7-6	TRBJ2-3	NA	few	TGTGCCAGCAGCTCCCAAAAAGCCCTAGTCTTCAGCACAGATACGCAGTATTTT	CASSSQKALVFSTDTQYF
TRBV7-9	TRBJ1-5	NA	many	TGTGCCAGCAGCTCTCGGAGTGAATCCAATCAGCCCCAGCATTTT	CASSSRSESNQPQHF
TRBV28	TRBJ2-7	TRBD1	few	TGTGCCAGCATGACGGGGACAGGGGGCCTAGAGCACCGCTCCTACGAGCAGTACTTC	CASMTGTGGLEHRSYEQYF
TRBV4-1	TRBJ2-7	TRBD2	few	TGCGCCAGCAGTCTTAAAAGCGGGGGCAGCTCCTACGAGCAGTACTTC	CASSLKSGGSSYEQYF
TRBV7-6	TRBJ2-5	NA	many	TGTGCCAGCAGCTTAGACGTCGGTAGCGGTTATCAAGAGACCCAGTACTTC	CASSLDVGSGYQETQYF
TRBV29-1	TRBJ1-2	NA	few	TGCAGCGTTGAAAGTGCTTCGGAGGGCTATGGCTACACCTTC	CSVESASEGYGYTF
TRBV6-2/TRBV6-3	TRBJ1-5	TRBD1	few	TGTGCCACCGGACAGGGTTCAATCCAGCCCCAGCATTTT	CATGQGSIQPQHF
TRBV4-3	TRBJ2-1	TRBD2	many	TGCGCCAGCAGCCCGGGACTAGCGAACTACAATGAGCAGTTCTTC	CASSPGLANYNEQFF
TRBV27	TRBJ2-7	TRBD2	NA	TGTGCCAGCAGTTTTAGCAGACTAGCGGGGGACTACGAGCAGTACTTC	CASSFSRLAGDYEQYF
TRBV7-9	TRBJ2-3	NA	many	TGTGCCAGCAGAGACACCAGGGTGGATACGCAGTATTTT	CASRDTRVDTQYF
TRBV6-2/TRBV6-3	TRBJ1-5	TRBD1	many	TGTGCCAGCAGTTACTCTCCACAGGGGCATGGACAGCCCCAGCATTTT	CASSYSPQGHGQPQHF
TRBV20-1	TRBJ2-7	TRBD2	many	TGCAGTGCTAGAGATTTTCCTAGCGGGAGTATGGCGCAGTACTTC	CSARDFPSGSMAQYF
TRBV7-9	TRBJ1-2	NA	many	TGTGCCAGCGGGAGGGGAACAGTTAACTATGGCTACACCTTC	CASGRGTVNYGYTF
TRBV28	TRBJ1-5	NA	many	TGTGCCAGCAGTTTTCGGGGGCGAGGGCAGCCCCAGCATTTT	CASSFRGRGQPQHF
TRBV20-1	TRBJ2-2	NA	many	TGCAGTGCTAGAGAGGCGAACACCGGGGAGCTGTTTTTT	CSAREANTGELFF
TRBV19	TRBJ2-7	NA	few	TGTGCCAGTAGTATGAGCGCCTACGAGCAGTACTTC	CASSMSAYEQYF
TRBV30	TRBJ2-2	NA	many	TGTGCCTGGGGGGCAGTCGGGGAGCTGTTTTTT	CAWGAVGELFF
TRBV4-1	TRBJ1-2	TRBD1	NA	TGCGCCAGCAGCCAAAACGGACAGGGAAACTATGGCTACACCTTC	CASSQNGQGNYGYTF
TRBV14	TRBJ2-7	NA	many	TGTGCCAGCAGCCACCCCGAGGGCGAGTACGAGCAGTACTTC	CASSHPEGEYEQYF
TRBV6-1	TRBJ2-2	TRBD1	many	TGTGCCAGCAGGGACAGGGGATCGAACACCGGGGAGCTGTTTTTT	CASRDRGSNTGELFF
TRBV27	TRBJ2-3	NA	NA	TGTGCCAGCAGTTTGAACGCTTACAATTCAGATACGCAGTATTTT	CASSLNAYNSDTQYF
TRBV27	TRBJ2-1	NA	NA	TGTGCCAGCAGTTGGGGCGATGAGCAGTTCTTC	CASSWGDEQFF
TRBV4-1	TRBJ1-2	NA	few	TGCGCCAGCAGCCAAGTGAGCGGCGTCCCTAACTATGGCTACACCTTC	CASSQVSGVPNYGYTF
TRBV12-3/TRBV12-4	TRBJ2-3	TRBD2	few	TGTGCCAGCAGTTTACTAGCGGGAGTCACAGATACGCAGTATTTT	CASSLLAGVTDTQYF
TRBV27	TRBJ2-7	NA	many	TGTGCCACTAAGGGTCCTGGCTACGAGCAGTACTTC	CATKGPGYEQYF
TRBV12-3/TRBV12-4	TRBJ2-1	NA	NA	TGTGCCAGCAGTTTCATTCCGGACAATGAGCAGTTCTTC	CASSFIPDNEQFF
TRBV4-3	TRBJ2-1	NA	few	TGCGCCAGCAGCCAAGATCGGTCAGGGTTCGGCTACAATGAGCAGTTCTTC	CASSQDRSGFGYNEQFF
TRBV7-9	TRBJ2-5	NA	many	TGTGCCAGCAGCTTAGGACCCCAAGAGACCCAGTACTTC	CASSLGPQETQYF
TRBV20-1	TRBJ2-1	NA	many	TGCAGTGCTAGCGACCGGGACGGGGAATACAATGAGCAGTTCTTC	CSASDRDGEYNEQFF
TRBV7-9	TRBJ1-4	NA	few	TGTGCCAGCAGCTTTGCAACTAATGAAAGACTGTTTTTT	CASSFATNERLFF
TRBV7-9	TRBJ2-7	TRBD1	NA	TGTGCCAGCAGCCCTAGACAGGGACATCCCTACGAGCAGTACTTC	CASSPRQGHPYEQYF
TRBV2	TRBJ1-5	NA	many	TGTGCCAGCAGTGATCCGACAGCCCTCAATCAGCCCCAGCATTTT	CASSDPTALNQPQHF
TRBV3-1	TRBJ2-7	TRBD2	many	TGTGCCAGCAGCCCACCGGGACTAGCGGCATTGGAGCAGTACTTC	CASSPPGLAALEQYF
TRBV28	TRBJ2-4	NA	NA	TGTGCCAGCAGCTTTCGGGAAAAAAACATTCCGTACTTC	CASSFREKNIPYF
TRBV4-3	TRBJ1-1	TRBD1	many	TGCGCCAGCAGCGTGGACAGGGGATTGGACACTGAAGCTTTCTTT	CASSVDRGLDTEAFF
TRBV20-1	TRBJ2-7	NA	many	TGCAGTGCTAGAGTGCCGGGCCCCTACGAGCAGTACTTC	CSARVPGPYEQYF
TRBV25-1	TRBJ2-3	TRBD1	many	TGTGCCAGCAGTCCCAGGGGGGATACGCAGTATTTT	CASSPRGDTQYF
TRBV11-2	TRBJ2-1	NA	many	TGTGCCAGCAGCATTTCCGGGGCCATAAGGTCCTACAATGAGCAGTTCTTC	CASSISGAIRSYNEQFF
TRBV4-1	TRBJ2-7	NA	many	TGCGCCAGCAGCCTTACGCGCGGGCAGGGCTACGAGCAGTACTTC	CASSLTRGQGYEQYF
TRBV20-1	TRBJ2-1	NA	many	TGCAGTGCTAGAGCTCCCCAGGGAGCGGGTGTCTACAATGAGCAGTTCTTC	CSARAPQGAGVYNEQFF
TRBV12-3/TRBV12-4	TRBJ2-7	NA	many	TGTGCCAGCAGTTTTTCGCCTGGAAGCTCCTACGAGCAGTACTTC	CASSFSPGSSYEQYF
TRBV4-3	TRBJ1-1	NA	many	TGCGCCAGCAGCCAAGATTCAATGGGGGTTAGGGCTTTCTTT	CASSQDSMGVRAFF
TRBV19	TRBJ2-4	NA	many	TGTGCAACGGAGGGTTTAGCCAAAAACATTCAGTACTTC	CATEGLAKNIQYF